The clone carrying this T cell receptor (beta chain) was recorded only once. Its antigen is undetermined. Alopecia areata patients provided lesional scalp punch biopsies and peripheral blood, both collected for the study. As the sequencing template, cDNA was produced by extracting RNA and reverse transcribing it. This table comes from immunoSEQ multiplex PCR, and its TCRdb copy is limited to in-frame clones, with some not included. The sample records 200,000 to 250,000 clones, 57% being singletons. This entry belongs to a study of CD8+ T cells in alopecia areata. Study-wide background: For the treated group, dosing was oral tofacitinib at 5 to 10 mg twice daily. Study-level findings and limits: Normal skin's resident alphabeta T cells are also sequenced in scalp samples. Across lesional scalp, and particularly alopecia totalis/universalis, clonality surpassed that of normal scalp.

The TCR was taken from a human donor with alopecia areata. The sample in question was CD4+ T cells sorted from blood, obtained at week 0.

CDR3 bases: TGTGCCAGCAGCTTTTATTTCGGAGATACGCAGTATTTT. Translating it yields CASSFYFGDTQYF. The chain links TRBV5-4 to TRBJ2-3; D is undetermined. V lost 2 bases and J 5 bases, leaving 9 bases between the germline ends. The CDR3 extends over 13 amino acids. Germline lookup yields CDR1 SGHNT and CDR2 YYREEE (reference sequence).